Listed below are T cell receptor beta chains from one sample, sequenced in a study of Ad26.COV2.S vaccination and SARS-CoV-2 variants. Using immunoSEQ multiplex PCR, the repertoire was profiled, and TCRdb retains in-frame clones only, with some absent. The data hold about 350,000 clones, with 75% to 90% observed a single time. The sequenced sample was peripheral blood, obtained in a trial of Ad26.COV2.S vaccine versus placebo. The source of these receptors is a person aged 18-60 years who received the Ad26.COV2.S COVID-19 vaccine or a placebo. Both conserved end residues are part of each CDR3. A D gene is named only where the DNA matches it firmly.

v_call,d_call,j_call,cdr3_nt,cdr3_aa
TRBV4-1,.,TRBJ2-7,TGCGCCAGCAGCCAAGATCTCCTCGAGCAGTACTTC,CASSQDLLEQYF
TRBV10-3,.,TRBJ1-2,TGTGCCATCAGGAACCACAGGGTTGGTGGCTACACCTTC,CAIRNHRVGGYTF
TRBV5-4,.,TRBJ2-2,TGTGCCAGCAGCTTGGTGGGGTACACCGGGGAGCTGTTTTTT,CASSLVGYTGELFF
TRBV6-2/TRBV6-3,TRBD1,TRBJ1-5,TGTGCCAGCAGTTACTCCCGTTACAGTCGGGACAGGGCCGTCCCCAATCAGCCCCAGCATTTT,CASSYSRYSRDRAVPNQPQHF
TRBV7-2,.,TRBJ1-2,TGTGCCAGCAGCCGAATCAGTACTGGCTACACCTTC,CASSRISTGYTF
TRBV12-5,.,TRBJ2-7,TGTGCTAGTGGCTCGGTGAGGGGCAACTACGAGCAGTACTTC,CASGSVRGNYEQYF
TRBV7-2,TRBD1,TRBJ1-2,TGTGCCAGCAGCTCACCGGGACAGGGGTTCGGCTACACCTTC,CASSSPGQGFGYTF
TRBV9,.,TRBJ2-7,TGTGCCAGCAGCGCCTCTAGCGCTGGGACCTACGAGCAGTACTTC,CASSASSAGTYEQYF
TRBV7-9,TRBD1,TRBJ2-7,TGTGCCAGCAGCCGTTGGGACAGCTCCTACGAGCAGTACTTC,CASSRWDSSYEQYF
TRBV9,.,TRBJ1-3,TGTGCCAGCAGCGTAGGAGGGACAACCTCTGGAAACACCATATATTTT,CASSVGGTTSGNTIYF
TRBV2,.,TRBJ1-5,TGTGCCAGCAGTGAAACCCAGGCGGTTGTCCAGCCCCAGCATTTT,CASSETQAVVQPQHF
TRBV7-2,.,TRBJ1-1,TGTGCCAGCAGCTTAACGGGGCGGACTGAAGCTTTCTTT,CASSLTGRTEAFF
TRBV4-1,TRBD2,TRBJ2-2,TGCGCCAGCAGCTCCCGGGCAGTTAGAGTGCGGGGGGCCCCGGGCACCGGGGAGCTGTTTTTT,CASSSRAVRVRGAPGTGELFF
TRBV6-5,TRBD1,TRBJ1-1,TGTGCCAGCAGTCCGGACAGGGGCACTGAAGCTTTCTTT,CASSPDRGTEAFF
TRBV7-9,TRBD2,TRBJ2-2,TGTGCCAGCGGCGGGAGCGGGAGGAGGACCGGGGAGCTGTTTTTT,CASGGSGRRTGELFF
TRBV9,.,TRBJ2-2,TGTGCCAGCAGCGTAGCTGAACGGTTGACCGGGGAGCTGTTTTTT,CASSVAERLTGELFF